The source of this TCR beta chain is a study of shared clonotypes between healthy human individuals. CD4+ cell separation produced CD45RA+ naive and CD45RA-negative memory subsets. The protocol was immunoSEQ multiplex PCR, while the TCRdb copy is restricted to in-frame clones and leaves out a portion. Altogether under 2.5 million clones are present, about nine tenths being singletons, with the ten largest covering approximately 0.4%. After removal of 0 bases from V and 7 bases from J, the junction contained 11 bases not matched to a gene. Germline loops: CDR1 GTSNPN, CDR2 SVGIG (reference sequence). The CDR3 runs 15 residues.

The chain joins TRBV30 to TRBJ1-2, with 7 positions matching TRBD1. The clonotype originates from a young man in good health. Some clones in this sample may be carry-over from other donors' samples. Specimen: naive CD4+ T cells from PBMCs. The subset here: CD45RA+ positively selected. CDR3 sequence reads: CAWSVSQGVLVGYTF. CDR3 sequence (DNA): TGTGCCTGGAGTGTCAGTCAGGGGGTTTTAGTTGGCTACACCTTC.